This T cell receptor beta chain was sequenced for a study of spatial heterogeneity in lung cancer. Findings of the study overall: Resection blood, more than follow-up blood, showed ubiquitous expanded tumor TCRs.

TCRdb re-called the 5' RACE reads through MiXCR, storing one row per CDR3 protein. The data contain just under 95,000 distinct CDR3 sequences, approximately 12% of them seen just once; the ten biggest clones take up over 40%. Regarding this clonotype: What it binds is unknown. A read error may produce the germline difference seen at one junction end.

Sample time point: sample taken at primary tumor resection. Whole RNA came from tumor, nontumor lung or frozen PBMC and was sequenced without being sorted. The CDR3 runs 17 residues. Germline CDR1 and CDR2: SGHTA and FQGNSA. The chain couples TRBV7-2 to TRBJ2-2; no firm D call. This specimen consisted of PBMCs, obtained at surgery. The clonotype originates from a male donor with early-stage non-small cell lung cancer. CDR3 sequence reads: CASSQKAEPSAAGELFF. CDR3 coding DNA: TGTGCTAGCAGCCAGAAGGCTGAGCCGAGTGCAGCGGGGGAGCTGTTTTTT.